This T cell receptor (beta chain) was identified during a study of radiotherapy plus CTLA-4 blockade in lung cancer. Across the whole study: Among patients, over 15% showed objective responses, and approximately 30% had disease control.

Each patient with chemo-refractory metastatic non-small-cell lung cancer was treated with focal radiation plus CTLA-4 blockade using ipilimumab. Study observations and caveats: Peripheral blood showed expansion of tumor-derived TCR clones after radiotherapy and ipilimumab. Response, reportedly, was best predicted by interferon-beta along with early blood T cell clone dynamics.

In the case of this clone: Antigen specificity is unknown.

The table came from immunoSEQ multiplex PCR; TCRdb's copy has only in-frame clones and leaves some out. The repertoire includes 50,000 or so clones, nearly 90% of them detected once, and 7.8% sits in the top ten. Sample: peripheral blood, taken from a patient treated with radiotherapy plus ipilimumab. This clonotype was obtained from a human donor with non-small cell lung cancer whose response to radiotherapy plus ipilimumab could not be evaluated.

CDR3 in amino acids: CASSESSSGGYNEQFF. CDR3 nucleotides: TGCGCCAGCAGTGAATCCTCTAGCGGAGGTTACAATGAGCAGTTCTTC. The genes are TRBV10-1 and TRBJ2-1; 7 bases fit TRBD2. This CDR3 is 16 amino acids long. Germline loops: CDR1 WNHNN, CDR2 SYGVQD (reference sequence). J was trimmed by 4 bases and V by 3 bases; bases with no gene match: 9.